The 20 T cell receptor beta chains presented below share a single source sample, sequenced in a study of cytomegalovirus exposure and HLA in healthy donors. The study ran its PCR with 60 Vbeta and 13 Jbeta primers. Profiled with immunoSEQ multiplex PCR; TCRdb holds only in-frame clones, not every one. Of more than 140,000 clones listed, more than 75% are singletons. The sample comprised PBMCs. The receptors were gathered from a man aged 18 to 35 in good health and CMV-seropositive.

This clone has more than one count but fewer than ten. V is TRBV2 and J is TRBJ2-7; a weak D match, TRBD2 (5 bases). V was shortened by 3 bases and J by 0 bases, with 9 bases between the two germline ends. This CDR3 has 14 amino acids. Germline CDR1 reads SNHLY; CDR2 reads FYNNEI. Here the CDR3 reads CASSETEVSYEQYF. The CDR3 DNA reads as TGTGCCAGCAGTGAGACGGAGGTCTCCTACGAGCAGTACTTC.

The chain is built from TRBV7-2 and TRBJ2-3, with a weak D call TRBD2 (6 bases). The V gene's germline CDR1 is SGHTA and CDR2 FQGNSA. This CDR3 region has 17 residues. The V and J ends lost 3 bases and 5 bases respectively, with 21 bases between them. The DNA for the CDR3 is TGTGCCAGCAGCTTGGGGGTGGGGCGGGATAAGGGAGATACGCAGTATTTT. It encodes CASSLGVGRDKGDTQYF.

The genes are TRBV6-5 and TRBJ2-7; 7 nucleotides match TRBD2. This CDR3 region has 13 residues. With 4 bases clipped from V and 3 bases from J, the junction kept 3 bases outside the gene matches. CDR1 is MNHEY, CDR2 SVGAGI, per germline. The CDR3 sequence: CASSLGGDYEQYF. DNA for the CDR3: TGTGCCAGCAGTTTGGGGGGGGACTACGAGCAGTACTTC.

A single count supports this clone. The rearrangement links TRBV27 to TRBJ1-5; no clear D. Trimming removed 3 bases from V and 1 base from J, with 4 bases in between. Germline V gene lookup returns CDR1 MNHEY and CDR2 SMNVEV (reference sequence). The CDR3 sequence is 13 residues long. CDR3 DNA sequence: TGTGCCAGCAGTTTCCTCAGCAATCAGCCCCAGCATTTT. This codes for CASSFLSNQPQHF.

The V call is TRBV28, the J call TRBJ2-5; D gene ambiguous. The CDR3 length is 12 residues. In germline, CDR1 is MDHEN, CDR2 SYDVKM. V was pared by 6 bases and J by 9 bases, with 14 bases between. The CDR3 is CASSPSTRSQYF. CDR3 DNA sequence: TGTGCCAGCAGCCCTTCAACCAGGTCCCAGTACTTC.

The chain is built from TRBV5-1 and TRBJ1-6, with TRBD1 identical over 9 bases. The CDR3 length is 14 residues. V lost 4 bases, J lost 10 bases, and 6 bases stayed unmatched. Germline assignment: CDR1 SGHRS and CDR2 YFSETQ. CDR3 loop: CASSDGQGRSPLHF. The CDR3 DNA follows: TGCGCCAGCAGCGATGGACAGGGGCGGTCACCCCTCCACTTT.

The genes are TRBV2 and TRBJ1-1, with no clear D. V lost 6 bases and J 1 base, leaving 12 bases between the germline ends. In germline, CDR1 is SNHLY, CDR2 FYNNEI. The CDR3 extends over 14 amino acids. CDR3 sequence (DNA): TGTGCCAGCAGCTATATTCTTCAGAACACTGAAGCTTTCTTT. Translating gives CASSYILQNTEAFF.

The chain carries TRBV6-1 and TRBJ1-5, with D possibly matching TRBD1 (6 bases). Between the trimmed V and J ends, which lost 4 bases and 7 bases, there was a span of 11 bases. The germline V gene encodes CDR1 MNHNS and CDR2 SASEGT. The CDR3 length is 13 residues. In DNA, the CDR3 is TGTGCCAGCAGTGGAACAGGGTCCCAGCCCCAGCATTTT. This encodes CASSGTGSQPQHF.

V is TRBV28 and J is TRBJ2-5, with TRBD2 matching over 13 bases. The CDR3 spans 18 residues. CDR1 and CDR2 (germline): MDHEN, SYDVKM. The junction had 8 bases not matched to a gene; V was cut back by 3 bases and J by 1 base. The CDR3 protein is CASSLGLAGRGLQETQYF. The CDR3 DNA reads TGTGCCAGCAGTTTGGGACTAGCGGGGCGCGGCCTCCAAGAGACCCAGTACTTC.

V usage is TRBV21-1 and J usage is TRBJ1-1. TRBV21-1 is recorded as a pseudogene. The CDR3 is 16 residues long. The CDR3 protein is CASSKGLVRRNTEAFF. The DNA for the CDR3 is TGTGCCAGCAGCAAAGGGTTAGTGCGGAGAAACACTGAAGCTTTCTTT.

The chain employs TRBV5-1 and TRBJ2-7; TRBD1 matches at 7 bases. Germline V gene data show CDR1 as SGHRS and CDR2 as YFSETQ. The CDR3 contains 14 residues. Germline trimming cut 2 bases from V and 5 bases from J; bases unmatched to any gene: 7. The CDR3: CASSLDRVPHEQYF. In DNA, the CDR3 is TGCGCCAGCAGCTTAGACAGGGTTCCCCACGAGCAGTACTTC.

On this clone: Other nucleotide sequences in the sample specify the same CDR3. This rearrangement joins TRBV2 to TRBJ1-2; unclear D gene. The V end lost 2 bases, the J end lost 5 bases, and 3 bases lay between the germline ends. This CDR3 contains 11 residues. The germline CDR1 and CDR2 sequences are SNHLY and FYNNEI. The CDR3 DNA follows: TGTGCCAGCAGTGAACGGTATGGCTACACCTTC. This translates into CASSERYGYTF.

The chain joins TRBV19 to TRBJ1-1, with 7 positions matching TRBD1. From germline, CDR1 is LNHDA and CDR2 SQIVND (reference sequence). The V and J ends lost 6 bases and 10 bases, in that order; junction bases with no gene match: 11. This CDR3 region has 13 residues. The CDR3 nucleotides are TGTGCCAGTAGACCCGGGACAGAGGTTGGAGCTTTCTTT. Its protein is CASRPGTEVGAFF. Looking up the rest from reference TRBV19 and TRBJ1-1 gives the full variable domain: DGGITQSPKYLFRKEGQNVTLSCEQNLNHDAMYWYRQDPGQGLRLIYYSQIVNDFQKGDIAEGYSVSREKKESFPLTVTSAQKNPTAFYLCASRPGTEVGAFFGQGTRLTVV.

The CDR3 spells CASSLGQGEKLFF. The CDR3, as DNA: TGCGCCAGCAGCTTGGGCCAGGGAGAAAAACTGTTTTTT. V gene TRBV5-1 combines with J gene TRBJ1-4, with a possible D match to TRBD1 (5 bases). The CDR3 sequence is 13 residues long. CDR1 is SGHRS and CDR2 is YFSETQ in the germline V gene. Between the trimmed V and J ends, which lost 0 bases and 8 bases, there was a span of 8 bases. The full variable domain, with the rest looked up from reference TRBV5-1 and TRBJ1-4, is KAGVTQTPRYLIKTRGQQVTLSCSPISGHRSVSWYQQTPGQGLQFLFEYFSETQRNKGNFPGRFSGRQFSNSRSEMNVSTLELGDSALYLCASSLGQGEKLFFGSGTQLSVL.

The V and J genes are TRBV18 and TRBJ1-5, with 9 bases identical to TRBD1. The CDR3 totals 15 residues. Germline trimming cut 4 bases from V and 4 bases from J; bases unmatched to any gene: 5. Germline CDR1 reads KGHSH; CDR2 reads LQKENI. This chain's CDR3 is CASSRDRVGNQPQHF. CDR3 DNA sequence: TGTGCCAGCTCACGGGACAGGGTTGGGAATCAGCCCCAGCATTTT.

The chain couples TRBV7-2 to TRBJ1-1; D is unresolved. Germline CDR1 reads SGHTA; CDR2 reads FQGNSA. Trimming cost V 10 bases and J 0 bases, with 15 bases left between them. This CDR3 has 14 residues. The CDR3 DNA reads TGTGCCACGTATCCGACACCTGTGAACACTGAAGCTTTCTTT. Translated, it gives CATYPTPVNTEAFF.

This chain joins TRBV2 and TRBJ1-5; D is perhaps TRBD1 (5 bases). Germline values: CDR1 SNHLY, CDR2 FYNNEI. The V and J ends lost 1 base and 7 bases respectively, with 8 bases between them. The CDR3 runs to 13 residues. This chain's CDR3 is CASSEEGEQPQHF. Written as DNA, the CDR3 is TGTGCCAGCAGTGAAGAAGGGGAACAGCCCCAGCATTTT.

The CDR3 sequence is CASSFGTGNQPQHF. The CDR3 region has the DNA TGCGCCAGCAGCTTCGGGACAGGGAATCAGCCCCAGCATTTT. The chain joins TRBV5-1 to TRBJ1-5; TRBD1 matches at 9 bases. The CDR3 covers 14 residues. The germline CDR1 and CDR2 sequences are SGHRS and YFSETQ. The J segment lost 4 bases and the V segment lost 2 bases, leaving 1 base of the junction unmatched.

This chain joins TRBV18 and TRBJ2-7, with D possibly matching TRBD1 (6 bases). In germline, CDR1 is KGHSH, CDR2 LQKENI. Trimming left V 5 bases short and J 5 bases short, with 10 bases between. CDR3 size: 12 residues. CDR3 sequence (DNA): TGTGCCAGCTCAGGGGGCAAAAACGAGCAGTACTTC. It is translated as CASSGGKNEQYF.

The chain links TRBV6-5 to TRBJ2-6, with 7 bases fitting TRBD1. The germline CDR1 and CDR2 sequences are MNHEY and SVGAGI. This CDR3 has 15 amino acids. V shed 5 bases, J shed 2 bases, and the junction held 3 bases outside the gene matches. The DNA of the CDR3 is TGTGCCAGCAGTCGGGGACAGCCTGGGGCCAACGTCCTGACTTTC. It codes for CASSRGQPGANVLTF.